This T cell receptor beta chain was retrieved from a study of blood T cell repertoires in COVID-19. Per the original data handling: Amplification with reference gene primers provided the estimates of nucleated cell counts. Sequencing used immunoSEQ multiplex PCR; TCRdb keeps in-frame clones, though not all of them. The V and J calls and clone size come from that table; D and trimming were worked out from the DNA. The table records over 100,000 clones, about 89% of them present only once. CDR3 length: 14 amino acids. CDR1 is KGHSH and CDR2 is LQKENI in the germline V gene. Deletions cut 0 bases from V and 9 bases from J, with 13 bases between.

What was sequenced was peripheral blood. The genes are TRBV18 and TRBJ2-3, with D uncertain. The TCR originated in a man aged 35 to 55 with acute or convalescent COVID-19. This chain's CDR3 is CASSPPWAQWTQYF. CDR3 in DNA: TGTGCCAGCTCACCACCGTGGGCCCAGTGGACGCAGTATTTT.